These 29 T cell receptor beta chains were sequenced from one sample in a study of lymphopenia after photon versus proton radiotherapy (dated by TCRdb to between 2017 and 2020). Library preparation was by the immunoSEQ multiplex PCR assay. TCRdb obtained this table from immuneACCESS and retained in-frame rearrangements with V and J assigned. These tables miss some clones; where compared with another copy, unresolved V genes account for less than half of the shortfall, and the remainder is unexplained. The sample table contains about 20,000 clones; only one count was recorded for 84% of them. The ten top clones hold 2.9% of the sample. This sample comprised peripheral blood, obtained from a patient treated with photon-based radiotherapy. The receptors were gathered from a woman aged 45 to 65 with pancreatic cancer.

The chain employs TRBV19 and TRBJ2-7; the match to TRBD2 covers 12 bases. Looked up from germline, CDR1 is LNHDA and CDR2 is SQIVND (reference sequence). The CDR3 covers 16 residues. Losses at the gene ends were 5 bases for V and 2 bases for J; bases not matched to a gene: 7. CDR3 region: CASSLTSSGRAYEQYF. The CDR3 DNA is TGTGCCAGTAGTCTCACTTCTAGCGGGAGGGCCTACGAGCAGTACTTC.

The CDR3: CSAGQQWFEQYF. The CDR3 DNA is TGCAGCGCTGGACAGCAATGGTTCGAGCAGTACTTC. This sequence joins TRBV29-1 and TRBJ2-7; a possible D gene is TRBD1 (6 bases). Trimming took 7 bases from V and 6 from J, leaving 16 bases between them. CDR1 and CDR2 (germline): SQVTM, ANQGSEA. The CDR3 covers 12 residues.

J is TRBJ1-1 and V is TRBV10-2, with 11 bases aligning to TRBD1. The CDR3 is 14 residues long. In germline, CDR1 is WSHSY, CDR2 SAAADI. V trimming: 7 bases; J trimming: 3 bases; junction bases outside the gene matches: 4. CDR3 sequence: CASTADRGHTEAFF. The CDR3, as DNA: TGCGCCAGCACTGCGGACAGGGGGCACACTGAAGCTTTCTTT.

The V call is TRBV4-3, the J call TRBJ1-5; TRBD1 agrees at 8 bases. Germline V gives CDR1 LGHNA, CDR2 YSLEER. Germline trimming cut 3 bases from V and 0 bases from J; bases unmatched to any gene: 4. The CDR3 is 16 residues long. The CDR3 loop reads CASSQGTGGSNQPQHF. CDR3 bases: TGCGCCAGCAGCCAGGGGACAGGCGGTAGCAATCAGCCCCAGCATTTT.

This clone was recorded once. CDR3 sequence reads: CASSLQGDGNTEAFF. CDR3 nucleotides: TGTGCCAGCAGTCTACAGGGGGATGGGAACACTGAAGCTTTCTTT. The chain has TRBV7-2 and TRBJ1-1; 8 bases line up with TRBD1. There are 15 residues in the CDR3. J lost 1 base, V lost 6 bases, and 7 bases had no gene match. Germline loops: CDR1 SGHTA, CDR2 FQGNSA.

This clone was recorded only once. The V and J genes are TRBV9 and TRBJ2-5; 8 bases map to TRBD1. The CDR3 is 15 residues long. CDR1 SGDLS and CDR2 YYNGEE come from the germline V gene. V lost 3 bases, J lost 4 bases, and 8 bases stayed unmatched. The CDR3 DNA reads as TGTGCCAGCAGCGCCGTCCAGGGGGCGGGAGAGACCCAGTACTTC. It yields the protein CASSAVQGAGETQYF.

This chain uses TRBV18 with TRBJ1-1; the match to TRBD1 covers 12 bases. Trimming removed 6 bases from V and 1 base from J; junction bases left unmatched: 6. Germline CDR1 and CDR2: KGHSH and LQKENI. The CDR3 runs 16 residues. The CDR3 is CASSGTGGFGNTEAFF. Written as DNA, the CDR3 is TGTGCCAGCTCTGGGACAGGGGGCTTCGGGAACACTGAAGCTTTCTTT.

The chain joins TRBV7-9 to TRBJ1-1; 7 bases line up with TRBD1. The CDR3 is 12 amino acids. The trim removed 7 bases at V and 1 base at J, leaving 0 bases unmatched. The V gene's germline CDR1 is SEHNR and CDR2 FQNEAQ (reference sequence). For the CDR3, the DNA is TGTGCCAGCAACAGGGGGAACACTGAAGCTTTCTTT. Its translation is CASNRGNTEAFF.

V is TRBV21-1 and J is TRBJ2-3; the table's D call, TRBD1, was not checked against the DNA. TRBV21-1 is assigned pseudogene status. CDR3 length: 14 amino acids. The CDR3 DNA reads TGTGCCAGCAGCAAAGGGGCCGACCCAGATACGCAGTATTTT. This codes for CASSKGADPDTQYF.

This clone has more than one count but fewer than ten. This rearrangement joins TRBV14 to TRBJ1-4; 8 nucleotides align to TRBD1. CDR3 length: 15 amino acids. CDR1 and CDR2 (germline): SGHDN, FVKESK. Unmatched junction bases numbered 10, after V lost 5 bases and J lost 8 bases. The chain's CDR3 is CASSETQGAGEKLFF. The CDR3 DNA reads as TGTGCCAGCAGCGAGACTCAGGGGGCAGGGGAAAAACTGTTTTTT.

The chain uses TRBV7-8 and TRBJ2-2; TRBD2 aligns across 11 bases. The J segment lost 0 bases and the V segment lost 5 bases, leaving 5 bases of the junction unmatched. The CDR3 runs to 17 residues. Germline V CDR1 and CDR2: SGHVS, FQNEAQ. The CDR3 region is CASSPIAGGPNTGELFF. CDR3 in DNA: TGTGCCAGCAGCCCCATAGCGGGAGGGCCGAACACCGGGGAGCTGTTTTTT.

This chain joins TRBV28 and TRBJ1-1, with no clear D. The germline CDR1 and CDR2 sequences are MDHEN and SYDVKM. The CDR3 runs to 16 residues. V was trimmed by 3 bases and J by 2 bases, leaving 16 bases between them. This CDR3 reads CASSFRRRQINTEAFF. CDR3 nucleotide sequence: TGTGCCAGCAGTTTTCGTCGTCGGCAGATAAACACTGAAGCTTTCTTT.

The chain joins TRBV28 to TRBJ2-1; 14 positions match TRBD2. The trim removed 1 base at V and 10 bases at J, leaving 6 bases unmatched. Germline CDR1 is MDHEN and CDR2 is SYDVKM. This CDR3 contains 16 residues. DNA for the CDR3: TGTGCCAGCAGTTTATCCCAGGGACTAGCGGGAGACGAGCAGTTCTTC. Translation: CASSLSQGLAGDEQFF.

The rearrangement links TRBV29-1 to TRBJ2-1, with a tentative D call TRBD1 (5 bases). Germline CDR1 and CDR2: SQVTM and ANQGSEA. V shed 3 bases and J shed 0 bases, with 15 bases lying between them. The length of the CDR3 is 16 residues. The CDR3 nucleotides are TGCAGCGTTGACCTACCGACAGTTAGCTCCTACAATGAGCAGTTCTTC. Its protein is CSVDLPTVSSYNEQFF.

V usage is TRBV2 and J usage is TRBJ2-1, with TRBD2 as a possible D gene (5 bases). Trimming removed 6 bases at V and 1 base at J, with 10 bases between. CDR3 size: 14 residues. Looked up from germline, CDR1 is SNHLY and CDR2 is FYNNEI. This chain's CDR3 is CASSPGRSYNEQFF. As DNA, the CDR3 is TGTGCCAGCAGCCCGGGAAGATCCTACAATGAGCAGTTCTTC. Filled out from reference TRBV2 and TRBJ2-1, the complete variable domain reads EPEVTQTPSHQVTQMGQEVILRCVPISNHLYFYWYRQILGQKVEFLVSFYNNEISEKSEIFDDQFSVERPDGSNFTLKIRSTKLEDSAMYFCASSPGRSYNEQFFGPGTRLTVL.

J is TRBJ2-5 and V is TRBV5-5; TRBD1 is a possible D gene (6 bases). The DNA matches TRBJ2-7 better at its end, which makes the J call doubtful. Germline assignment: CDR1 SGHKS and CDR2 YYEKEE (reference sequence). This CDR3 is 13 amino acids long. Here the CDR3 reads CASSLDRAYEQYF. The CDR3 bases are TGTGCCAGCAGCTTGGACAGGGCCTACGAGCAGTACTTC.

The CDR3 reads CASSPPGRRRMNTEAFF. CDR3 bases: TGTGCCAGCTCACCACCCGGACGGAGACGGATGAACACTGAAGCTTTCTTT. The rearrangement links TRBV18 to TRBJ1-1; unclear D gene. V lost 0 bases and J 0 bases, leaving 14 bases between the germline ends. Germline lookup yields CDR1 KGHSH and CDR2 LQKENI. The length of the CDR3 is 17 residues.

This clone was recorded only once. The chain recombines TRBV7-2 with TRBJ2-1, with 8 bases that match TRBD1. Losses at the gene ends were 1 base for V and 6 bases for J; bases not matched to a gene: 11. The CDR3 has 17 amino acids. Germline V gives CDR1 SGHTA, CDR2 FQGNSA. CDR3 amino acids: CASSLESPGQGANEQFF. The DNA for the CDR3 is TGTGCCAGCAGCTTAGAGTCCCCGGGCCAGGGGGCCAATGAGCAGTTCTTC.

The rearrangement joins TRBV6-5 to TRBJ2-1; D may match TRBD1 or TRBD2 (6 bases each). The CDR3 runs to 13 residues. Germline-derived CDR1 and CDR2 are MNHEY and SVGAGI. V lost 2 bases to trimming and J lost 7 bases, with 9 bases between them. For the CDR3, the DNA is TGTGCCAGCAGTTACCAGGGGAGGAATGAGCAGTTCTTC. Its protein is CASSYQGRNEQFF.

V usage is TRBV19 and J usage is TRBJ2-3, with D tentatively TRBD1 (7 bases). The CDR3 loop spans 15 amino acids. CDR1 and CDR2 (germline): LNHDA, SQIVND (reference sequence). Trimming took off 3 bases at V and 3 bases at J, with 13 bases between the two ends. The CDR3 reads CASSIYRGGTDTQYF. In DNA form, the CDR3 reads TGTGCCAGTAGTATCTACAGGGGAGGAACAGATACGCAGTATTTT.

This clone was detected only once. The chain recombines TRBV6-5 with TRBJ1-5; D gene uncertain. From germline, CDR1 is MNHEY and CDR2 SVGAGI. This CDR3 is 15 amino acids long. The V gene lost 7 bases and the J gene lost 0 bases, with 13 bases spanning the gap. The CDR3 sequence: CASKRTDSSNQPQHF. The CDR3 DNA sequence: TGTGCCAGCAAAAGGACGGATTCTAGCAATCAGCCCCAGCATTTT.

The DNA for the CDR3 is TGCGCCAGCAGCTTGGATGGGACTCCCCAGAACACAGATACGCAGTATTTT. The encoded protein is CASSLDGTPQNTDTQYF. The chain combines TRBV5-1 with TRBJ2-3, with D possibly matching TRBD2 (6 bases). Trimming took off 0 bases at V and 2 bases at J, with 16 bases between the two ends. Germline lookup yields CDR1 SGHRS and CDR2 YFSETQ. The CDR3 consists of 17 residues.

This clone was picked up a small number of times. This rearrangement joins TRBV27 to TRBJ2-5; D possibly corresponds to TRBD2 (6 bases). This CDR3 has 14 amino acids. Per germline, CDR1 MNHEY and CDR2 SMNVEV (reference sequence). Trimming took 5 bases from V and 6 from J, leaving 16 bases between them. The CDR3 loop reads CASSPALGGKTQYF. The CDR3 bases are TGTGCCAGCAGTCCCGCCCTGGGGGGAAAGACCCAGTACTTC.

V is TRBV28 and J is TRBJ2-3; 10 bases are a match to TRBD2. The CDR3 runs to 16 residues. Germline V CDR1 and CDR2: MDHEN, SYDVKM. The V gene end was trimmed by 5 bases and the J gene end by 2 bases; junction bases not matched to a gene: 7. The CDR3 spells CASSPRLAGATDTQYF. The CDR3 DNA reads as TGTGCCAGCAGTCCACGCCTAGCGGGGGCCACAGATACGCAGTATTTT. The variable domain in full, completed from reference TRBV28 and TRBJ2-3, reads DVKVTQSSRYLVKRTGEKVFLECVQDMDHENMFWYRQDPGLGLRLIYFSYDVKMKEKGDIPEGYSVSREKKERFSLILESASTNQTSMYLCASSPRLAGATDTQYFGPGTRLTVL.

In DNA form, the CDR3 reads TGCGCCAGCAGCCACAGACAGGCCTCTAATGAAAAACTGTTTTTT. Its protein is CASSHRQASNEKLFF. The chain has TRBV4-1 and TRBJ1-4; weak D call: TRBD1 (6 bases). The CDR3 consists of 15 residues. Germline loops: CDR1 MGHRA, CDR2 YSYEKL. V lost 3 bases and J lost 3, with 11 bases in between.

V is TRBV19 and J is TRBJ1-1; D might be TRBD1 (5 bases). The CDR3 spans 14 residues. Germline CDR1 LNHDA, CDR2 SQIVND (reference sequence). Deletions cut 5 bases from V and 1 base from J, with 11 bases between. The CDR3 sequence is CASSPGTGNTEAFF. The CDR3 bases are TGTGCCAGTAGTCCCGGGACCGGGAACACTGAAGCTTTCTTT.

This sequence joins TRBV4-1 and TRBJ1-1, with D hard to call. The CDR3 consists of 15 residues. Germline V CDR1 and CDR2: MGHRA, YSYEKL. Trimming removed 1 base at V and 4 bases at J, with 13 bases between. The CDR3 region has the DNA TGCGCCAGCAGCCAAGTTGGTGGTAGGCTCACTGAAGCTTTCTTT. Its protein product is CASSQVGGRLTEAFF.

About this clone: Distinct nucleotide sequences in the sample also encode this CDR3. Here the CDR3 DNA reads TGTGCCAGCAGCTCTGGACAGGGGCGACAGCCCCAGCATTTT. Translation gives CASSSGQGRQPQHF. The genes are TRBV7-9 and TRBJ1-5, with 9 nucleotides matching TRBD1. The trim removed 4 bases at V and 7 bases at J, leaving 5 bases unmatched. CDR3 length: 14 amino acids. Looked up from germline, CDR1 is SEHNR and CDR2 is FQNEAQ (reference sequence).

This chain uses TRBV6-1 with TRBJ2-7; D could derive from TRBD1 or TRBD2 (5 bases each). Germline CDR1 and CDR2: MNHNS and SASEGT. V was cut by 6 bases and J by 0 bases, with 15 bases left in between. The CDR3 totals 15 residues. CDR3 residues: CASRERDRNSYEQYF. The CDR3 DNA sequence: TGTGCCAGCAGGGAACGGGACCGCAACTCCTACGAGCAGTACTTC.